Described below is a single TCR beta chain sequence and its context. This sample was taken from a study of blood T cell repertoires in COVID-19. Study-wide context: Sites across the United States, Italy and Spain contributed samples from acute and convalescent COVID-19.

The CDR3 runs 14 residues. Germline V gives CDR1 LGHDT, CDR2 YNNKEL (reference sequence). V lost 4 bases and J 3 bases, leaving 12 bases between the germline ends. TCRdb's table, derived via immunoSEQ multiplex PCR, lists solely in-frame clones and lacks some. The top ten hold 1.9% of the sample, which has roughly 74,000 clones, 88% seen once. Sequencing was carried out using peripheral blood. The chain recombines TRBV3-1 (or the pseudogene TRBV3-2) with TRBJ1-1; D ambiguous. The source is a woman aged 80 or older with active or convalescent COVID-19. CDR3: CASSRVLEDTEAFF. CDR3 coding DNA: TGTGCCAGCAGCCGAGTCTTGGAGGACACTGAAGCTTTCTTT.